The 31 T cell receptor beta chains below were found in one sample sequenced in a study of T-cell reconstitution after alpha-beta-depleted transplantation in children. Unique molecular identifiers tagged the TCRbeta library. MiXCR, applied by TCRdb to the PCR reads, yields one record per CDR3 protein. The sample carries around 500,000 distinct CDR3 sequences, around 13% recorded once. The sample consisted of PBMCs from the stem cell graft donor, taken from the stem cell graft. Source of these receptors: a human donor who donated a stem cell graft to a child with combined immunodeficiency.

V gene TRBV5-1 combines with J gene TRBJ2-7; 9 bases line up with TRBD2. Germline assignment: CDR1 SGHRS and CDR2 YFSETQ. V was clipped by 4 bases and J by 6 bases; unmatched bases: 17. CDR3 length: 17 amino acids. CDR3 loop: CASSHNSSGTSWLEQYF. CDR3 nucleotides: TGCGCCAGCAGCCACAACAGCTCCGGGACTAGCTGGCTCGAGCAGTACTTC.

The J gene is TRBJ1-3, the V gene TRBV7-2; D unclear. V lost 5 bases and J 0 bases, leaving 11 bases between the germline ends. The CDR3 length is 15 residues. The germline gives CDR1 SGHTA, CDR2 FQGNSA. CDR3 region: CASSPWTFSGNTIYF. The CDR3 region has the DNA TGTGCCAGCAGCCCCTGGACCTTCTCTGGAAACACCATATATTTT.

This rearrangement joins TRBV7-3 to TRBJ2-3; 9 bases align to TRBD1. The CDR3 is 16 residues long. Germline trimming cut 5 bases from V and 7 bases from J; bases unmatched to any gene: 13. Germline assignment: CDR1 SGHTA and CDR2 FQGTGA. CDR3 in amino acids: CASSLGGTGRVNTQYF. CDR3 DNA sequence: TGTGCCAGCAGCCTCGGTGGGACAGGGAGGGTAAATACGCAGTATTTT.

J is TRBJ2-7 and V is TRBV6-1; the match to TRBD2 covers 8 bases. The junction had 9 bases not matched to a gene; V was cut back by 6 bases and J by 2 bases. Germline values: CDR1 MNHNS, CDR2 SASEGT. The CDR3 has 15 amino acids. The CDR3 loop reads CASSPSGGDTYEQYF. DNA of the CDR3: TGTGCCAGCAGCCCCAGCGGGGGAGATACCTACGAGCAGTACTTC.

This clonotype was observed a handful of times. The rearrangement uses TRBV9 and TRBJ2-7, with 11 bases matching TRBD1. Germline CDR1 SGDLS, CDR2 YYNGEE. V dropped 0 bases and J dropped 7; count of bases not matched to a gene: 12. The CDR3 has 17 residues. Here the CDR3 reads CASSVEPTGQGVNEQYF. The CDR3 DNA follows: TGTGCCAGCAGCGTAGAACCCACGGGACAGGGGGTTAATGAGCAGTACTTC.

This clonotype has more than one count but fewer than ten. Here the CDR3 reads CASSWGQGRDEQFF. The CDR3 DNA is TGTGCCAGCAGTTGGGGACAGGGGAGGGATGAGCAGTTCTTC. The chain carries TRBV12-3 or TRBV12-4 and TRBJ2-1, with TRBD1 matching over 10 bases. The CDR3 extends over 14 amino acids. Germline trimming cut 4 bases from V and 8 bases from J; bases unmatched to any gene: 5.

This clonotype was counted ten times or more. This chain uses TRBV20-1 with TRBJ2-1; 8 nucleotides agree with TRBD1. This CDR3 has 12 residues. Trimming removed 4 bases from V and 6 bases from J; junction bases left unmatched: 2. CDR1 DFQATT and CDR2 SNEGSKA come from the germline V gene (reference sequence). The CDR3 sequence: CSATDRGNEQFF. CDR3 in DNA: TGCAGTGCTACTGACAGGGGCAATGAGCAGTTCTTC.

This clonotype was seen ten or more times. The rearrangement uses TRBV18 and TRBJ2-7; perhaps TRBD2 as D (7 bases). V gave up 2 bases and J gave up 6 bases, with 17 bases separating them. The CDR3 runs to 15 residues. The V gene's germline CDR1 is KGHSH and CDR2 LQKENI. The CDR3 region has the DNA TGTGCCAGCTCACCATTCGGAGGGGGGGAAAGCGAGCAGTACTTC. This encodes CASSPFGGGESEQYF.

This sequence joins TRBV6-1 and TRBJ2-4; D unresolved. CDR1 is MNHNS and CDR2 is SASEGT in the germline V gene. With 6 bases removed from V and 5 bases from J, the gap between germline ends came to 8 bases. The CDR3 is made up of 12 amino acids. CDR3 DNA sequence: TGTGCCAGCAGCGCCAGAGAAAACATTCAGTACTTC. Translating it yields CASSARENIQYF.

This clonotype came up many times. This chain links TRBV18 with TRBJ2-7; D uncertain. CDR1 is KGHSH and CDR2 is LQKENI in the germline V gene. The CDR3 totals 11 residues. V lost 4 bases to trimming and J lost 5 bases, with 6 bases between them. Written as DNA, the CDR3 is TGTGCCAGCTCACTTGAGGACGAGCAGTACTTC. Its protein is CASSLEDEQYF.

This clonotype was found many times. The chain joins TRBV29-1 to TRBJ2-1; D ambiguous. V was trimmed by 7 bases and J by 6 bases, leaving 7 bases between them. The CDR3 loop spans 10 amino acids. CDR1 and CDR2 from the germline V gene are SQVTM and ANQGSEA. This chain's CDR3 is CSGRSNEQFF. The CDR3 DNA follows: TGCAGCGGTCGGAGCAATGAGCAGTTCTTC.

This clonotype was observed at least ten times. V usage is TRBV20-1 and J usage is TRBJ2-3; no clear D gene. The germline V gene encodes CDR1 DFQATT and CDR2 SNEGSKA (reference sequence). The V gene lost 5 bases and the J gene lost 6 bases, with 21 bases spanning the gap. This CDR3 spans 15 amino acids. The DNA for the CDR3 is TGCAGTGCTGAGGCGAACCTCGTAATGTCGGATACGCAGTATTTT. As protein: CSAEANLVMSDTQYF.

There are many counts of this clonotype. The chain is built from TRBV12-3 or TRBV12-4 and TRBJ2-1; D remains unclear. This CDR3 contains 12 residues. V lost 6 bases, J lost 4 bases, and 7 bases lay in between. CDR3 protein: CASSPAYNEQFF. The CDR3 DNA reads as TGTGCCAGCAGCCCAGCGTACAATGAGCAGTTCTTC.

The chain combines TRBV5-1 with TRBJ1-2, with D possibly being TRBD1 (6 bases). This CDR3 has 16 residues. With 0 bases removed from V and 7 bases from J, the gap between germline ends came to 19 bases. Germline-derived CDR1 and CDR2 are SGHRS and YFSETQ. CDR3 region: CASSLVGQFPGVGYTF. As DNA, the CDR3 is TGCGCCAGCAGCTTGGTCGGACAGTTCCCCGGAGTTGGCTACACCTTC.

V gene TRBV4-3 combines with J gene TRBJ1-4; D possibly corresponds to TRBD1 (5 bases). V dropped 4 bases and J dropped 7 bases, with 19 bases sitting between them. CDR3 size: 16 residues. The germline V gene has CDR1 LGHNA and CDR2 YSLEER. The CDR3 sequence is CASSLGGGAGGEKLFF. The CDR3 DNA reads as TGCGCCAGCAGCCTCGGTGGCGGGGCTGGGGGTGAAAAACTGTTTTTT.

This clonotype came up a few times. The chain joins TRBV5-4 to TRBJ2-3, with D tentatively TRBD1 or TRBD2 (5 bases each). CDR1 SGHNT and CDR2 YYREEE come from the germline V gene (reference sequence). CDR3 length: 15 residues. V was trimmed by 2 bases and J by 6 bases, leaving 16 bases between them. The CDR3 loop reads CASSFPGRLWDTQYF. The CDR3 DNA follows: TGTGCCAGCAGCTTCCCGGGACGCCTTTGGGATACGCAGTATTTT.

This clonotype occurred a few times. The chain joins TRBV7-9 to TRBJ2-1, with D hard to call. The V gene's germline CDR1 is SEHNR and CDR2 FQNEAQ (reference sequence). V lost 9 bases, J lost 6 bases, and 15 bases lay in between. The CDR3 is 13 residues long. The CDR3 here is CARWSETANEQFF. CDR3 coding DNA: TGTGCCAGATGGTCGGAAACCGCCAATGAGCAGTTCTTC.

V gene TRBV20-1 combines with J gene TRBJ2-3; D is possibly TRBD2 (6 bases). The CDR3 length is 14 residues. With 1 base removed from V and 6 bases from J, the gap between germline ends came to 14 bases. The V gene's germline CDR1 is DFQATT and CDR2 SNEGSKA (reference sequence). CDR3 nucleotide sequence: TGCAGTGCTAGAGTTGGCGGGGTAAGGGATACGCAGTATTTT. It specifies CSARVGGVRDTQYF.

The table lists this clonotype with a count of one. The V call is TRBV5-6, the J call TRBJ2-5; D might be TRBD1 or TRBD2, each matching 6 bases. With 4 bases removed from V and 7 bases from J, the gap between germline ends came to 17 bases. Germline CDR1 SGHDT, CDR2 YYEEEE. This CDR3 comprises 14 residues. For the CDR3, the DNA is TGTGCCAGCAGCCCGGGGGCGGGGTCCGCGACCCAGTACTTC. Translation: CASSPGAGSATQYF.

This clonotype was detected ten times or more. The V call is TRBV6-1, the J call TRBJ2-3, with D perhaps being TRBD1 or TRBD2 (5 bases each). Trimming cost V 4 bases and J 2 bases, with 13 bases left between them. The germline CDR1 and CDR2 sequences are MNHNS and SASEGT. The CDR3 has 15 amino acids. As DNA, the CDR3 is TGTGCCAGCAGTGGCTGGGACCACCCCACAGATACGCAGTATTTT. This translates into CASSGWDHPTDTQYF.

About this clonotype itself: A much larger clone lies one base from this, so it may be a read error. The chain combines TRBV15 with TRBJ2-1; D not certain. Germline values: CDR1 LNHNV, CDR2 YYDKDF (reference sequence). The length of the CDR3 is 13 residues. The CDR3 region is CATRADLGNEQIF. CDR3 DNA sequence: TGTGCCACCAGGGCCGATCTTGGCAATGAGCAGATCTTC.

The chain carries TRBV12-3 or TRBV12-4 and TRBJ2-7; 10 nucleotides line up with TRBD1. This CDR3 has 16 residues. The V segment lost 6 bases and the J segment 2 bases; nucleotides outside the gene matches: 10. CDR3 residues: CASRGDRGPHPYEQYF. In DNA, the CDR3 is TGTGCCAGCAGAGGAGACAGGGGGCCGCACCCCTACGAGCAGTACTTC.

This clonotype was detected only a few times. This sequence joins TRBV5-1 and TRBJ1-1, with D uncertain. Trimming pared 0 bases from V and 4 bases from J, leaving 10 bases between. This CDR3 contains 14 residues. The germline CDR1 and CDR2 sequences are SGHRS and YFSETQ. The CDR3 protein is CASSLGEGSTEAFF. In nucleotides, the CDR3 is TGCGCCAGCAGCTTGGGGGAGGGAAGCACTGAAGCTTTCTTT.

This clonotype has more than one count but fewer than ten. The J gene is TRBJ2-3, the V gene TRBV15; D is possibly TRBD2 (5 bases). The CDR3 totals 14 residues. V was pared by 4 bases and J by 4 bases, with 12 bases between. Germline lookup yields CDR1 LNHNV and CDR2 YYDKDF (reference sequence). CDR3 sequence reads: CATSKLEGADTQYF. The CDR3 bases are TGTGCCACCAGCAAACTCGAGGGCGCAGATACGCAGTATTTT.

This clonotype was counted a few times. The J gene is TRBJ2-3, the V gene TRBV5-1, with TRBD2 matching 11 bases. With V trimmed by 3 bases and J by 3 bases, 3 bases remained unmatched. This CDR3 has 15 residues. Germline values: CDR1 SGHRS, CDR2 YFSETQ. The CDR3 here is CASSSTSGKTDTQYF. DNA of the CDR3: TGCGCCAGCAGCTCGACTAGCGGGAAAACAGATACGCAGTATTTT.

This clonotype was recorded a few times. CDR3 protein: CASSLGSGRDNEQFF. In DNA form, the CDR3 reads TGCGCCAGCAGCTTGGGTAGCGGGAGGGACAATGAGCAGTTCTTC. This chain links TRBV5-1 with TRBJ2-1, with 11 bases that match TRBD2. V trimming: 0 bases; J trimming: 5 bases; junction bases outside the gene matches: 1. CDR3 length equals 15 residues. The V gene's germline CDR1 is SGHRS and CDR2 YFSETQ. The variable domain in full, completed from reference TRBV5-1 and TRBJ2-1, reads KAGVTQTPRYLIKTRGQQVTLSCSPISGHRSVSWYQQTPGQGLQFLFEYFSETQRNKGNFPGRFSGRQFSNSRSEMNVSTLELGDSALYLCASSLGSGRDNEQFFGPGTRLTVL.

The chain couples TRBV12-3 or TRBV12-4 to TRBJ1-2, with 11 bases that match TRBD1. CDR3 length equals 14 residues. V was pared by 3 bases and J by 4 bases, with 1 base of the junction left unmatched. CDR3 coding DNA: TGTGCCAGCAGTTTCGGACAGGGGGCCTATGGCTACACCTTC. Its protein is CASSFGQGAYGYTF.

The table lists this clonotype with a few counts. This sequence joins TRBV20-1 and TRBJ2-3; 8 nucleotides agree with TRBD2. Trimming took 3 bases from V and 3 from J; bases not matched to a gene: 8. This CDR3 has 15 residues. Germline V gene lookup returns CDR1 DFQATT and CDR2 SNEGSKA (reference sequence). CDR3 region: CSASRGGSRTDTQYF. In DNA, the CDR3 is TGCAGTGCTAGTCGGGGGGGCAGTAGAACAGATACGCAGTATTTT.

The genes are TRBV30 and TRBJ2-2; D possibly corresponds to TRBD1 (6 bases). The germline V and J ends were trimmed by 2 bases and 5 bases, with 12 bases remaining between them. Germline loops: CDR1 GTSNPN, CDR2 SVGIG (reference sequence). The CDR3 covers 14 residues. CDR3 protein: CAWSTPRGTGELFF. The CDR3 DNA follows: TGTGCCTGGAGTACACCCAGGGGTACCGGGGAGCTGTTTTTT.

The sample holds many counts of this clonotype. V gene TRBV20-1 combines with J gene TRBJ1-1, with D unresolved. The CDR3 contains 13 residues. Germline V lookup: CDR1 DFQATT, CDR2 SNEGSKA (reference sequence). The V end lost 2 bases, the J end lost 1 base, and 8 bases lay between the germline ends. The CDR3 DNA is TGCAGTGCTAGAAGAGGCAGGAACACTGAAGCTTTCTTT. Its protein product is CSARRGRNTEAFF.

V gene TRBV7-8 combines with J gene TRBJ1-1, with D tentatively TRBD1 (6 bases). The CDR3 is 17 amino acids. Trimming pared 3 bases from V and 1 base from J, leaving 18 bases between. CDR1 SGHVS and CDR2 FQNEAQ come from the germline V gene. This CDR3 reads CASSFRGGGEGNTEAFF. The CDR3 nucleotides are TGTGCCAGCAGCTTCCGAGGGGGGGGCGAAGGGAACACTGAAGCTTTCTTT.